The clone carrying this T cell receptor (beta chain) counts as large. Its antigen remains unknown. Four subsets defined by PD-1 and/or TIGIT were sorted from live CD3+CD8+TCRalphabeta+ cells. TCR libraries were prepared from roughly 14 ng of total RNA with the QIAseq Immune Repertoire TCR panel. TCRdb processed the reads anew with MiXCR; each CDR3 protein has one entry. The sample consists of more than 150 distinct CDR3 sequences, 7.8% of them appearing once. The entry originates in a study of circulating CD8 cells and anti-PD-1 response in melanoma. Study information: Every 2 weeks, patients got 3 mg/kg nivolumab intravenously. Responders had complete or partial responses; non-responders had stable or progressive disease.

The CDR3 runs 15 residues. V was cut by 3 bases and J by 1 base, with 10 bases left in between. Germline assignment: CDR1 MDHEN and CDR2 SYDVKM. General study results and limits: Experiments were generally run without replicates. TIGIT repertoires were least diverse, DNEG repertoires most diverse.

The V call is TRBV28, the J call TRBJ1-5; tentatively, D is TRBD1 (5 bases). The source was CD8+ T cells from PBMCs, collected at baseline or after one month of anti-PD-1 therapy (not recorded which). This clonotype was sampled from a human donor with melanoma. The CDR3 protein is CASSFRGGSNQPQHF. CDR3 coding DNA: TGTGCCAGCAGTTTTCGGGGGGGAAGCAATCAGCCCCAGCATTTT.